These 17 T cell receptor beta chains originate from one sample sequenced in a study of blood T cell repertoires in COVID-19. Produced via immunoSEQ multiplex PCR; TCRdb's table is partial and in-frame only. Among about 100,000 clones listed, over 75% were seen once. The sample taken for sequencing was peripheral blood. The receptors were gathered from a man younger than 40 in a cohort sampled during active COVID-19.

The CDR3 sequence: CASSLRGLETQYF. CDR3 in DNA: TGTGCCAGCAGCTTACGAGGATTAGAGACCCAGTACTTC. The chain recombines TRBV7-2 with TRBJ2-5; D is unclear. The CDR3 extends over 13 amino acids. Between the trimmed V and J ends, which lost 2 bases and 4 bases, there was a span of 8 bases. The germline V gene has CDR1 SGHTA and CDR2 FQGNSA.

The chain links TRBV30 to TRBJ1-1; D unclear. Germline CDR1 GTSNPN, CDR2 SVGIG (reference sequence). Trimming removed 0 bases from V and 4 bases from J, with 9 bases in between. The CDR3 length is 13 residues. The CDR3, as DNA: TGTGCCTGGAGTGTAAATAGTGGCACTGAAGCTTTCTTT. Translated, it gives CAWSVNSGTEAFF.

V usage is TRBV5-6 and J usage is TRBJ2-3; D is possibly TRBD2 (7 bases). V shed 1 base and J shed 6 bases, with 21 bases lying between them. CDR3 length: 17 amino acids. Germline CDR1 is SGHDT and CDR2 is YYEEEE. Here the CDR3 reads CASSLLGGGDVQDTQYF. Written as DNA, the CDR3 is TGTGCCAGCAGCTTGTTAGGCGGGGGCGATGTACAGGATACGCAGTATTTT.

The chain links TRBV11-2 to TRBJ2-5, with 7 positions matching TRBD2. CDR1 SGHAT and CDR2 FQNNGV come from the germline V gene. The CDR3 is 13 residues long. V lost 3 bases, J lost 3 bases, and 1 base stayed unmatched. The CDR3 spells CASSFGREETQYF. The CDR3 DNA reads as TGTGCCAGCAGCTTTGGGAGGGAAGAGACCCAGTACTTC.

The chain carries TRBV18 and TRBJ2-1; D perhaps matches TRBD1 (8 bases). V was shortened by 3 bases and J by 7 bases, with 19 bases between the two germline ends. From germline, CDR1 is KGHSH and CDR2 LQKENI. The CDR3 is made up of 16 amino acids. The chain's CDR3 is CASSPPDREGKNEQFF. The CDR3 nucleotides read TGTGCCAGCTCACCCCCGGACAGGGAGGGAAAGAATGAGCAGTTCTTC.

The gene calls are TRBV24-1 and TRBJ2-2; TRBD1 agrees at 9 bases. The junction had 11 bases not matched to a gene; V was cut back by 6 bases and J by 7 bases. This CDR3 is built from 16 residues. Germline CDR1 KGHDR, CDR2 SFDVKD. The CDR3, as DNA: TGTGCCACCAGTTCTTTCGGACAGGGGTTGGACGGGGAGCTGTTTTTT. Translation: CATSSFGQGLDGELFF.

The chain carries TRBV2 and TRBJ2-7, with D possibly TRBD2 on 6 matching bases. The length of the CDR3 is 13 residues. V lost 8 bases, J lost 2 bases, and 13 bases lay in between. Germline V gene sequence: CDR1 SNHLY, CDR2 FYNNEI. CDR3 loop: CASARDLPYEQYF. The CDR3 region has the DNA TGTGCCAGCGCCCGGGACTTGCCCTACGAGCAGTACTTC.

This chain's CDR3 is CAIRGHGAETQYF. The CDR3 DNA sequence: TGTGCCATCAGAGGCCATGGGGCAGAGACCCAGTACTTC. The J gene is TRBJ2-5, the V gene TRBV10-3; TRBD1 is a possible D gene (5 bases). In germline, CDR1 is ENHRY, CDR2 SYGVKD. The CDR3 is 13 residues long. The V and J ends lost 6 bases and 4 bases respectively, with 12 bases between them.

This chain joins TRBV7-9 and TRBJ1-1; D is perhaps TRBD1 (5 bases). CDR1 SEHNR and CDR2 FQNEAQ come from the germline V gene (reference sequence). The CDR3 contains 19 residues. V was cut by 5 bases and J by 0 bases, with 25 bases left in between. The CDR3 DNA reads as TGTGCCAGCAGCCAAATACGGAGGGGCTTACTGATTATGAACACTGAAGCTTTCTTT. Its protein product is CASSQIRRGLLIMNTEAFF.

This chain links TRBV7-2 with TRBJ1-3; 7 nucleotides match TRBD1. The CDR3 has 15 amino acids. CDR1 SGHTA and CDR2 FQGNSA come from the germline V gene. Unmatched junction bases numbered 4, after V lost 3 bases and J lost 2 bases. The CDR3 reads CASSLRGQPGNTIYF. The DNA for the CDR3 is TGTGCCAGCAGCTTGAGGGGGCAGCCTGGAAACACCATATATTTT.

The rearrangement links TRBV10-3 to TRBJ2-7; 10 positions agree with TRBD1. V lost 2 bases and J lost 7; bases outside the gene matches: 8. Germline V CDR1 and CDR2: ENHRY, SYGVKD. There are 15 residues in the CDR3. The CDR3 protein is CAISEPQGQGYEQYF. The CDR3 region has the DNA TGTGCCATCAGTGAGCCCCAGGGACAGGGGTATGAGCAGTACTTC.

This clone was seen only once. The rearrangement links TRBV29-1 to TRBJ1-3; 8 nucleotides line up with TRBD1. Germline V CDR1 and CDR2: SQVTM, ANQGSEA. This CDR3 is built from 12 residues. V shed 6 bases and J 2 bases; nucleotides not matched to a gene: 0. The CDR3, as DNA: TGCAGCGTACAGGGGGCTGGAAACACCATATATTTT. It codes for CSVQGAGNTIYF.

The V gene is TRBV2, the J gene TRBJ1-2; D is unclear. The CDR3 covers 15 residues. Germline assignment: CDR1 SNHLY and CDR2 FYNNEI. Deletions cut 7 bases from V and 3 bases from J, with 18 bases between. CDR3 nucleotide sequence: TGTGCCAGCATCGAGGGCCCTAACGGCCACTATGGCTACACCTTC. It yields the protein CASIEGPNGHYGYTF.

The rearrangement joins TRBV18 to TRBJ1-1; 9 bases agree with TRBD1. CDR3 size: 13 residues. Germline V gene data show CDR1 as KGHSH and CDR2 as LQKENI. The V and J ends lost 5 bases and 7 bases, in that order; junction bases with no gene match: 5. The CDR3 region has the DNA TGTGCCAGCTCAGAAACAGGGGGCTTTGAAGCTTTCTTT. Translation: CASSETGGFEAFF.

The chain employs TRBV10-3 and TRBJ2-3; TRBD1 aligns across 10 bases. The V segment lost 7 bases and the J segment 3 bases; nucleotides outside the gene matches: 4. In germline, CDR1 is ENHRY, CDR2 SYGVKD. The CDR3 covers 14 residues. The CDR3 DNA reads as TGTGCCATCATGGGACAGGGGAAAACAGATACGCAGTATTTT. It encodes CAIMGQGKTDTQYF.

This clone has a single count. The V gene is TRBV7-2, the J gene TRBJ1-1, with D perhaps TRBD1 (5 bases). With 1 base removed from V and 4 bases from J, the gap between germline ends came to 7 bases. Germline V gene sequence: CDR1 SGHTA, CDR2 FQGNSA. CDR3 length: 13 residues. The CDR3 nucleotides read TGTGCCAGCAGCTTAGTCCAGGGCACTGAAGCTTTCTTT. It encodes CASSLVQGTEAFF.

This clone has more than one count but fewer than ten. The chain employs TRBV6-5 and TRBJ1-5, with a weak D call TRBD1 (5 bases). The CDR3 contains 14 residues. Germline assignment: CDR1 MNHEY and CDR2 SVGAGI. V was cut by 2 bases and J by 11 bases, with 16 bases left in between. Here the CDR3 DNA reads TGTGCCAGCAGTTACGAAGGGCGTGAAGGGGCCCAGCATTTT. Its protein product is CASSYEGREGAQHF.